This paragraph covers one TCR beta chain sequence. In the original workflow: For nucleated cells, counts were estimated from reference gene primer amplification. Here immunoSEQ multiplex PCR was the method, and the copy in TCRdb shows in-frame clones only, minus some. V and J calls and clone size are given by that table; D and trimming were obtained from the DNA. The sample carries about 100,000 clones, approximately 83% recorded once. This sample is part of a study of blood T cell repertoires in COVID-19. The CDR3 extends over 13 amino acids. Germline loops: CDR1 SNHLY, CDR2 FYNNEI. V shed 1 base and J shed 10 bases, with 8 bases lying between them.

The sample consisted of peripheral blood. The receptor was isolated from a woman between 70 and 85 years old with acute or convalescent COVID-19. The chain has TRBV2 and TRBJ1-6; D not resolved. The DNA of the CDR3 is TGTGCCAGCAGTGAAGATTCTTCCTCACCCCTCCACTTT. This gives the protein CASSEDSSSPLHF.